The 7 T cell receptor beta chains below come from one sample, sequenced in a study of blood T cell repertoires in COVID-19. Measured with immunoSEQ multiplex PCR; TCRdb has only the in-frame clones, and not every one. The table shows fewer than 500,000 clones, with 80% to 90% occurring only once. The sample was PBMCs or T cells enriched from blood (not recorded which). These receptors were taken from a man aged 30-40 years who had recovered from COVID-19.

The chain couples TRBV2 to TRBJ2-1; unclear D gene. V was pared by 1 base and J by 4 bases, with 8 bases between. The germline V gene has CDR1 SNHLY and CDR2 FYNNEI. This CDR3 region has 14 residues. This chain's CDR3 is CASSEEQHYNEQFF. In nucleotides, the CDR3 is TGTGCCAGCAGTGAAGAACAGCATTACAATGAGCAGTTCTTC. Drawing the rest from reference TRBV2 and TRBJ2-1, the complete variable domain is EPEVTQTPSHQVTQMGQEVILRCVPISNHLYFYWYRQILGQKVEFLVSFYNNEISEKSEIFDDQFSVERPDGSNFTLKIRSTKLEDSAMYFCASSEEQHYNEQFFGPGTRLTVL.

The chain links TRBV5-1 to TRBJ2-3; 11 bases line up with TRBD2. This CDR3 has 19 residues. The germline V gene encodes CDR1 SGHRS and CDR2 YFSETQ. The V and J ends lost 2 bases and 0 bases, in that order; junction bases with no gene match: 11. CDR3 DNA sequence: TGCGCCAGCAGCTTCGGGACTAGCGGTCGTTTATCTAGCACAGATACGCAGTATTTT. The encoded protein is CASSFGTSGRLSSTDTQYF.

In the case of this clone: Within the sample, other DNA sequences also encode this same CDR3. The chain combines TRBV28 with TRBJ2-2, with 13 bases that match TRBD2. The CDR3 runs to 16 residues. The germline V gene has CDR1 MDHEN and CDR2 SYDVKM. V was clipped by 2 bases and J by 4 bases; unmatched bases: 1. CDR3: CASSLGLAGVTGELFF. The CDR3 DNA sequence: TGTGCCAGCAGTTTAGGACTAGCGGGAGTCACCGGGGAGCTGTTTTTT.

The V call is TRBV7-9, the J call TRBJ2-5; D uncertain. Trimming took 5 bases from V and 3 from J, leaving 10 bases between them. CDR1 is SEHNR, CDR2 FQNEAQ, per germline (reference sequence). The CDR3 consists of 13 residues. The CDR3 bases are TGTGCCAGCAGCCTCCCCCTTGAAGAGACCCAGTACTTC. Its protein is CASSLPLEETQYF.

The CDR3 is CASSQDLGGQPQHF. As DNA, the CDR3 is TGCGCCAGCAGCCAAGATCTAGGAGGTCAGCCCCAGCATTTT. The rearrangement uses TRBV4-1 and TRBJ1-5, with no clear D. The CDR3 consists of 14 residues. Per the germline V gene, CDR1 is MGHRA and CDR2 is YSYEKL. V was cut by 0 bases and J by 6 bases, with 9 bases left in between.

The CDR3 region has the DNA TGTGCCACGAAAAGAGGGGCTAGCGGACCCTACGAGCAGTACTTC. It is translated as CATKRGASGPYEQYF. The V gene is TRBV27, the J gene TRBJ2-7; 7 nucleotides match TRBD2. Germline CDR1 and CDR2: MNHEY and SMNVEV (reference sequence). CDR3 length: 15 amino acids. V trimming: 10 bases; J trimming: 2 bases; junction bases outside the gene matches: 14.

The chain has TRBV28 and TRBJ2-7; D gene ambiguous. Germline loops: CDR1 MDHEN, CDR2 SYDVKM. With 3 bases removed from V and 1 base from J, the gap between germline ends came to 7 bases. The CDR3 covers 13 residues. The CDR3 loop is CASSLALSYEQYF. The CDR3 DNA reads TGTGCCAGCAGTTTGGCCCTTTCCTACGAGCAGTACTTC.